This T cell receptor beta chain is from a study of blood T cell repertoires in COVID-19. Sequencing was performed with immunoSEQ multiplex PCR; in TCRdb, only in-frame clones are kept and a portion is missing. The top ten hold about 5.5% of the sample, which has around 100,000 clones, approximately 85% seen once. With V trimmed by 4 bases and J by 0 bases, 3 bases remained unmatched. The CDR3 length is 14 residues. Germline V gene lookup returns CDR1 SGHRS and CDR2 YFSETQ. This sequence originates from a woman in her sixties with COVID-19, enrolled during active disease. The specimen was peripheral blood. The chain couples TRBV5-1 to TRBJ2-5; 7 bases map to TRBD1. The CDR3 loop is CASSLGQDQETQYF. The DNA of the CDR3 is TGCGCCAGCAGCCTTGGACAGGACCAAGAGACCCAGTACTTC. Complete variable domain (other parts from reference TRBV5-1 and TRBJ2-5): KAGVTQTPRYLIKTRGQQVTLSCSPISGHRSVSWYQQTPGQGLQFLFEYFSETQRNKGNFPGRFSGRQFSNSRSEMNVSTLELGDSALYLCASSLGQDQETQYFGPGTRLLVL.